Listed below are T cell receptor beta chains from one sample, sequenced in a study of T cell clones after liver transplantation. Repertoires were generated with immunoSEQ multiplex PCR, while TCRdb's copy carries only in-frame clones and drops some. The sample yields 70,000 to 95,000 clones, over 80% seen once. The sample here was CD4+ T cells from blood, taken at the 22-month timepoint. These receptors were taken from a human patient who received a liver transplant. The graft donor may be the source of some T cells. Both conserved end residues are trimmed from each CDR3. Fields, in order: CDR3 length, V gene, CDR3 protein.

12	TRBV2	ATQGDSRADTQY
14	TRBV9	ASSATGTGAPYEQY
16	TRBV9	ASSGNNIAGVPPDTQY
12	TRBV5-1	ASSLSSSYNEQF
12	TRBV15	ATSGHPGGAEAF
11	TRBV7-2	ASSSVTTSEQY
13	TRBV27	ASSLTGRGFHEQY
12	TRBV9	ASSRQGLGSPLH
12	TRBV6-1	ASRWVGISTEAF
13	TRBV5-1	ASSPTGGAYAEQF
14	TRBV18	ASSPGQGSFNEKLF
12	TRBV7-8	ASSFLTSSGEQF
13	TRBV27	ASSKWTGGNTEAF
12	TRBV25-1	ASTKGYANEKLF
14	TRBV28	ASSLSRALSTDTQY
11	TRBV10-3	AIAETGDYEQY
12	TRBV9	ASSVVSIYYGYT
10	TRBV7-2	ASSLLRVEAF
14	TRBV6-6	ASSYSGGAGTGELF
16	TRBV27	ASSLTDHLRGRNTEAF
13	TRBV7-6	ASSSGLSGGNTIY
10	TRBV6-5	ASSYRGYEQY
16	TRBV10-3	AISESRGQGDGANVLT
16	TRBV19	ASSIGVTGHYSNQPQH
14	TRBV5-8	ASSLLREGRGETQY
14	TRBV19	ASRKDRAPLNTEAF
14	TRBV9	ASSLRGAGGSNEQF
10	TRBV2	ASSERQDGYT
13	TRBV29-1	SVATTGGGGDTQY